Detailed here is one T cell receptor (beta chain). This sample is part of a study of cytomegalovirus exposure and HLA in healthy donors. This PCR relied on a set of 60 Vbeta primers and 13 Jbeta primers. Assay used: immunoSEQ multiplex PCR; TCRdb lists only in-frame clones, some missing. The sample lists fewer than 200,000 clones, around three quarters occurring once. The sequence derives from a boy younger than 18 in good health and CMV-seronegative. Sequencing was performed on PBMCs.

CDR3 residues: CASRADSSTEAFF. Written as DNA, the CDR3 is TGTGCCAGTAGAGCAGACAGCAGCACTGAAGCTTTCTTT. The V and J genes are TRBV19 and TRBJ1-1, with D maybe TRBD1 (5 bases). V shed 6 bases and J shed 4 bases, with 12 bases lying between them. The CDR3 sequence is 13 residues long. Germline V gene lookup returns CDR1 LNHDA and CDR2 SQIVND (reference sequence). Combining the CDR3 with reference TRBV19 and TRBJ1-1 gives the whole variable domain DGGITQSPKYLFRKEGQNVTLSCEQNLNHDAMYWYRQDPGQGLRLIYYSQIVNDFQKGDIAEGYSVSREKKESFPLTVTSAQKNPTAFYLCASRADSSTEAFFGQGTRLTVV.